This T cell receptor (beta chain) was identified in a study of beta chain features in type 1 diabetes. Regarding the study as a whole: Among all four CD4+ subsets, Type 1 diabetes patients had TCRB CDR3s that were moderately but significantly shorter. Within the patient group, naive, central memory and Treg TCRB repertoires appeared more similar to each other than within healthy donors. Cells that show high TCR expression could be over-represented by cDNA sequencing.

Concerning this clone: Antigen unknown.

Expressed TCRB transcripts were sequenced after all isolated RNA was converted to cDNA. Produced via immunoSEQ multiplex PCR; TCRdb's table is partial and in-frame only. This table has tens of thousands of clones, more than 45% appearing once. CD45RO/CCR7/CD25/CD127/CD95/CD27 staining was used to isolate CD4+ naive, central memory, regulatory and stem cell-like memory cells by sorting. This CDR3 comprises 14 residues. The V segment lost 3 bases and the J segment 7 bases; nucleotides outside the gene matches: 9. From germline, CDR1 is GTSNPN and CDR2 SVGIG (reference sequence). This TCR was sampled from a man younger than 30 with type 1 diabetes. The chain employs TRBV30 and TRBJ2-1; TRBD1 agrees at 7 bases. Sequences were obtained from stem cell memory CD4+ T cells from blood. The CDR3 nucleotides read TGTGCCTGGAGGCCGACAGGGCCTTTGAATGAGCAGTTCTTC. This sequence encodes CAWRPTGPLNEQFF.